Listed here are 21 T cell receptor beta chains from one sample, sequenced in a study of memory CD4+ T cells and cytomegalovirus serostatus. Sequencing used immunoSEQ multiplex PCR; TCRdb keeps in-frame clones, though not all of them. Of approximately 40,000 clones in the sample, approximately 82% were seen once. Single viable CD3+CD4+CD8-CD45RO+ cells were sorted as the memory CD4+ T cells. Material: memory CD4+ T cells from blood. Receptors originate from an adult in good health and CMV-seronegative.

The rearrangement uses TRBV12-5 and TRBJ2-1; no reliable D call. The CDR3 covers 13 residues. The V and J ends lost 4 bases and 0 bases respectively, with 4 bases between them. Germline V gives CDR1 LGHNT, CDR2 FRNRAP. The CDR3 DNA reads TGTGCTAGTGGTTGGGACTCCTACAATGAGCAGTTCTTC. It yields the protein CASGWDSYNEQFF. The whole variable domain, remainder taken from reference TRBV12-5 and TRBJ2-1, is DARVTQTPRHKVTEMGQEVTMRCQPILGHNTVFWYRQTMMQGLELLAYFRNRAPLDDSGMPKDRFSAEMPDATLATLKIQPSEPRDSAVYFCASGWDSYNEQFFGPGTRLTVL.

This clone appeared a few times. This sequence joins TRBV2 and TRBJ1-1; D ambiguous. Germline CDR1 SNHLY, CDR2 FYNNEI. This CDR3 region has 13 residues. Trimming removed 9 bases from V and 0 bases from J, with 11 bases in between. CDR3 sequence (DNA): TGTGCCAGTATTACCGACATGAACACTGAAGCTTTCTTT. Its protein product is CASITDMNTEAFF.

The genes are TRBV7-9 and TRBJ2-6, with 7 bases aligning to TRBD1. Germline V CDR1 and CDR2: SEHNR, FQNEAQ (reference sequence). The CDR3 spans 18 residues. V was pared by 2 bases and J by 1 base, with 8 bases of the junction left unmatched. The CDR3 DNA sequence: TGTGCCAGCAGCTTAAGGACAGGACGAAGTTCTGGGGCCAACGTCCTGACTTTC. It yields the protein CASSLRTGRSSGANVLTF. The complete variable domain, with remaining parts taken from reference TRBV7-9 and TRBJ2-6, reads DTGVSQNPRHKITKRGQNVTFRCDPISEHNRLYWYRQTLGQGPEFLTYFQNEAQLEKSRLLSDRFSAERPKGSFSTLEIQRTEQGDSAMYLCASSLRTGRSSGANVLTFGAGSRLTVL.

The chain employs TRBV4-1 and TRBJ2-1; 12 bases match TRBD2. Trimming cost V 0 bases and J 7 bases; bases outside gene matches: 7. There are 17 residues in the CDR3. The V gene's germline CDR1 is MGHRA and CDR2 YSYEKL. The chain's CDR3 is CASSQEGTSGGLNEQFF. CDR3 bases: TGCGCCAGCAGCCAAGAGGGAACTAGCGGGGGGCTTAATGAGCAGTTCTTC.

This chain connects TRBV27 to TRBJ2-3, with D hard to call. CDR3 size: 15 residues. From germline, CDR1 is MNHEY and CDR2 SMNVEV (reference sequence). Trimming stripped 4 bases from V and 6 bases from J, with 17 bases between. The CDR3 nucleotides are TGTGCCAGCAGTTCTGTGTCTATAAGTCCGGATACGCAGTATTTT. Translated, it gives CASSSVSISPDTQYF.

The gene calls are TRBV6-6 and TRBJ2-5, with TRBD2 identical over 7 bases. V gave up 1 base and J gave up 5 bases; unmatched junction bases: 4. Germline V gives CDR1 MNHNY, CDR2 SVGAGI (reference sequence). The length of the CDR3 is 14 residues. The CDR3 DNA follows: TGTGCCAGCAGTTACTTTAGGGAGGGGGAGACCCAGTACTTC. It is translated as CASSYFREGETQYF.

The rearrangement links TRBV6-5 to TRBJ1-6; D gene unclear. V dropped 7 bases and J dropped 9 bases, with 10 bases sitting between them. The CDR3 is 12 amino acids. The germline gives CDR1 MNHEY, CDR2 SVGAGI. The CDR3 protein is CASIPGVSPLHF. The CDR3 nucleotides read TGTGCCAGCATCCCCGGGGTTTCACCCCTCCACTTT.

Regarding this clone: Other DNA sequences in the same sample also yield this CDR3. The chain uses TRBV30 and TRBJ1-2; tentative D call: TRBD1 (5 bases). The CDR3 extends over 13 amino acids. CDR1 is GTSNPN and CDR2 is SVGIG in the germline V gene (reference sequence). V was trimmed by 0 bases and J by 2 bases, leaving 7 bases between them. The CDR3 DNA follows: TGTGCCTGGAGTGTACAGGCGAACTATGGCTACACCTTC. Translating it yields CAWSVQANYGYTF. Combining the CDR3 with reference TRBV30 and TRBJ1-2 gives the whole variable domain SQTIHQWPATLVQPVGSPLSLECTVEGTSNPNLYWYRQAAGRGLQLLFYSVGIGQISSEVPQNLSASRPQDRQFILSSKKLLLSDSGFYLCAWSVQANYGYTFGSGTRLTVV.

The chain recombines TRBV5-1 with TRBJ2-3; TRBD2 agrees at 9 bases. CDR1 and CDR2 from the germline V gene are SGHRS and YFSETQ. V lost 0 bases to trimming and J lost 4 bases; unmatched junction nucleotides: 9. The CDR3 consists of 17 residues. This CDR3 is CASSLVMRGGPPDTQYF. Written as DNA, the CDR3 is TGCGCCAGCAGCTTGGTTATGCGGGGGGGCCCCCCAGATACGCAGTATTTT.

This rearrangement joins TRBV7-2 to TRBJ2-1; 7 bases agree with TRBD2. Germline assignment: CDR1 SGHTA and CDR2 FQGNSA. The junction had 13 bases not matched to a gene; V was cut back by 2 bases and J by 6 bases. The CDR3 has 17 residues. CDR3 in DNA: TGTGCCAGCAGCTTAAGGGGAGCGGGGTCCGTCTCCAATGAGCAGTTCTTC. Protein: CASSLRGAGSVSNEQFF.

This clone was detected only once. This sequence joins TRBV27 and TRBJ1-1, with D perhaps TRBD1 (6 bases). Germline V gene data show CDR1 as MNHEY and CDR2 as SMNVEV (reference sequence). The V gene lost 6 bases and the J gene lost 1 base, with 12 bases spanning the gap. The length of the CDR3 is 14 residues. The CDR3 region is CASRRPGANTEAFF. The CDR3 DNA follows: TGTGCCAGCAGAAGGCCAGGGGCGAACACTGAAGCTTTCTTT.

This clone showed up just once. The rearrangement links TRBV2 to TRBJ1-6, with D tentatively TRBD1 (5 bases). V was pared by 7 bases and J by 8 bases, with 15 bases between. Germline V lookup: CDR1 SNHLY, CDR2 FYNNEI. The CDR3 contains 14 residues. Here the CDR3 reads CASTPRGGYSPLHF. Written as DNA, the CDR3 is TGTGCCAGCACCCCTCGGGGGGGGTATTCACCCCTCCACTTT.

The CDR3 DNA reads TGTGCCAGCAGCCCGAGGGACATCGGCTATGGCTACACCTTC. Translation: CASSPRDIGYGYTF. This chain connects TRBV5-4 to TRBJ1-2; possibly TRBD1 for D (6 bases). The germline V gene encodes CDR1 SGHNT and CDR2 YYREEE (reference sequence). The V gene lost 4 bases and the J gene lost 4 bases, with 14 bases spanning the gap. The CDR3 extends over 14 amino acids.

V and J are TRBV5-4 and TRBJ2-7; TRBD1 matches at 11 bases. Germline CDR1 reads SGHNT; CDR2 reads YYREEE (reference sequence). V lost 4 bases and J lost 5; bases outside the gene matches: 5. The CDR3 runs to 14 residues. The CDR3 sequence: CASSDWTGGNEQYF. The CDR3 nucleotides are TGTGCCAGCAGCGACTGGACAGGGGGCAACGAGCAGTACTTC.

V is TRBV5-1 and J is TRBJ2-5, with a tentative D call TRBD1 (6 bases). The V gene's germline CDR1 is SGHRS and CDR2 YFSETQ. Deletions cut 1 base from V and 6 bases from J, with 16 bases between. This CDR3 has 15 amino acids. CDR3 nucleotide sequence: TGCGCCAGCAGCTTGTTACAGGGAGATGGGAAGACCCAGTACTTC. Residues: CASSLLQGDGKTQYF.

To note about this clone: It differs at one base from a far larger clone, so likely a read error. Within the sample, other DNA sequences also encode this same CDR3. V usage is TRBV6-5 and J usage is TRBJ1-5, with D perhaps matching TRBD1 (6 bases). Germline loops: CDR1 MNHEY, CDR2 SVGAGI. V shed 6 bases and J shed 4 bases, with 10 bases lying between them. CDR3 length: 13 residues. The CDR3 DNA follows: TGTGCCAGCAGCGGACAGCAAAATCAGCCCCAGCATTTT. This gives the protein CASSGQQNQPQHF.

The genes are TRBV6-6 and TRBJ2-7; D is possibly TRBD1 (5 bases). The CDR3 spans 13 residues. Germline assignment: CDR1 MNHNY and CDR2 SVGAGI (reference sequence). The germline V and J ends were trimmed by 2 bases and 2 bases, with 7 bases remaining between them. CDR3 region: CASSYGRAYEQYF. The CDR3 DNA reads TGTGCCAGCAGTTACGGCAGGGCCTACGAGCAGTACTTC.

The rearrangement uses TRBV6-1 and TRBJ1-1, with TRBD1 matching over 8 bases. With 3 bases clipped from V and 1 base from J, the junction kept 1 base outside the gene matches. Germline V lookup: CDR1 MNHNS, CDR2 SASEGT. The CDR3 spans 14 residues. The CDR3 region has the DNA TGTGCCAGCAGTGACAGGGGGCGGAACACTGAAGCTTTCTTT. Its protein is CASSDRGRNTEAFF.

V and J are TRBV11-3 and TRBJ2-5; D perhaps matches TRBD1 (6 bases). The V gene lost 1 base and the J gene lost 2 bases, with 11 bases spanning the gap. Germline CDR1 and CDR2: SGHNT and YENEEA. There are 15 residues in the CDR3. The CDR3 region has the DNA TGTGCCAGCAGCTTAGCTACAGGGCGGCAAGAGACCCAGTACTTC. This sequence encodes CASSLATGRQETQYF.

The chain is built from TRBV2 and TRBJ1-5; the D gene is possibly TRBD1 (5 bases). V was trimmed by 3 bases and J by 10 bases, leaving 16 bases between them. CDR1 is SNHLY, CDR2 FYNNEI, per germline. This CDR3 has 14 residues. For the CDR3, the DNA is TGTGCCAGCAGTGAGGAGTCAGGGATCTCTCCCCAGCATTTT. Translated: CASSEESGISPQHF.

The chain combines TRBV2 with TRBJ2-2; D is possibly TRBD1 (6 bases). This CDR3 has 15 residues. Germline V CDR1 and CDR2: SNHLY, FYNNEI. The V end lost 7 bases, the J end lost 1 base, and 13 bases lay between the germline ends. The CDR3 DNA is TGTGCCAGCACTACATTACAGGGGAACACCGGGGAGCTGTTTTTT. Its translation: CASTTLQGNTGELFF. The whole variable domain, filled in from reference TRBV2 and TRBJ2-2, reads EPEVTQTPSHQVTQMGQEVILRCVPISNHLYFYWYRQILGQKVEFLVSFYNNEISEKSEIFDDQFSVERPDGSNFTLKIRSTKLEDSAMYFCASTTLQGNTGELFFGEGSRLTVL.